Listed here are 18 T cell receptor beta chains from one sample, sequenced in a study of blood T cells in healthy people across ages. A J-beta primer mix and a sample-barcoded 5' primer were used in a second PCR of roughly 7 to 12 cycles. Each CDR3 protein gets one entry after TCRdb re-called the 5' RACE reads with MiXCR. The table lists around 990,000 distinct CDR3 sequences, approximately 38% of them singletons. The sample consisted of blood. Every receptor here comes from a man aged 18 to 30 in good health.

The chain links TRBV29-1 to TRBJ1-1, with TRBD1 matching over 7 bases. The trim removed 7 bases at V and 0 bases at J, leaving 14 bases unmatched. The CDR3 extends over 16 amino acids. CDR1 and CDR2 from the germline V gene are SQVTM and ANQGSEA. CDR3 coding DNA: TGCAGCGCGGGAGGCAGGGGGAGTCCTATGAACACTGAAGCTTTCTTT. Translating gives CSAGGRGSPMNTEAFF. Looking up the rest from reference TRBV29-1 and TRBJ1-1 gives the full variable domain: SAVISQKPSRDICQRGTSLTIQCQVDSQVTMMFWYRQQPGQSLTLIATANQGSEATYESGFVIDKFPISRPNLTFSTLTVSNMSPEDSSIYLCSAGGRGSPMNTEAFFGQGTRLTVV.

This clonotype was seen more than once but under ten times. Sequence at one end of the junction differs from germline and may be a read error. This chain links TRBV27 with TRBJ2-1; 11 nucleotides align to TRBD2. CDR3 length equals 15 residues. The germline gives CDR1 MNHEY, CDR2 SMNVEV (reference sequence). As DNA, the CDR3 is TGTGCCAGCATCCTTAGCGGGGGGGCTTACAGTGAGCAGTTCTTC. Amino acid sequence: CASILSGGAYSEQFF.

The sample holds many counts of this clonotype. The J gene is TRBJ1-6, the V gene TRBV6-5, with unresolved D. The CDR3 length is 12 residues. Germline V CDR1 and CDR2: MNHEY, SVGAGI. With 0 bases removed from V and 7 bases from J, the gap between germline ends came to 1 base. As DNA, the CDR3 is TGTGCCAGCAGTTACTCGAATTCACCCCTCCACTTT. It encodes CASSYSNSPLHF.

This clonotype occurred a few times. The chain joins TRBV4-2 to TRBJ2-1; D gene ambiguous. Germline-derived CDR1 and CDR2 are LGHNA and YNFKEQ. V lost 3 bases to trimming and J lost 1 base, with 13 bases between them. This CDR3 has 16 amino acids. Written as DNA, the CDR3 is TGTGCCAGCAGCCATGCCGACACCAGTTCCTACAATGAGCAGTTCTTC. Encoded protein: CASSHADTSSYNEQFF.

This clonotype was observed a few times. The genes are TRBV5-1 and TRBJ2-6, with 11 nucleotides matching TRBD2. The CDR3 has 17 amino acids. The J segment lost 1 base and the V segment lost 4 bases, leaving 4 bases of the junction unmatched. Per the germline V gene, CDR1 is SGHRS and CDR2 is YFSETQ. CDR3 residues: CASSELAGDSGANVLTF. In nucleotides, the CDR3 is TGCGCCAGCAGCGAACTAGCGGGAGATTCTGGGGCCAACGTCCTGACTTTC.

CDR3 sequence reads: CAWSVTGPDTQYF. The CDR3 DNA reads as TGTGCCTGGAGTGTAACAGGACCAGATACGCAGTATTTT. The rearrangement joins TRBV30 to TRBJ2-3, with D possibly TRBD1 on 5 matching bases. The germline V gene encodes CDR1 GTSNPN and CDR2 SVGIG (reference sequence). V lost 0 bases and J 4 bases, leaving 8 bases between the germline ends. The length of the CDR3 is 13 residues.

The chain uses TRBV20-1 and TRBJ2-1; D remains unclear. Germline CDR1 and CDR2: DFQATT and SNEGSKA (reference sequence). Trimming cost V 5 bases and J 0 bases, with 14 bases left between them. CDR3 length: 15 residues. The CDR3 sequence: CSAPHQFSSYNEQFF. The CDR3 DNA follows: TGCAGTGCTCCGCACCAGTTTAGCTCCTACAATGAGCAGTTCTTC.

V is TRBV7-2 and J is TRBJ2-1; possibly TRBD1 for D (5 bases). Looked up from germline, CDR1 is SGHTA and CDR2 is FQGNSA. The CDR3 has 15 residues. The germline V and J ends were trimmed by 5 bases and 4 bases, with 15 bases remaining between them. CDR3 in amino acids: CASSPFQGSYNEQFF. The DNA for the CDR3 is TGTGCCAGCAGCCCATTTCAGGGCTCATACAATGAGCAGTTCTTC.

The CDR3 here is CAISDGESEKLFF. DNA of the CDR3: TGTGCCATCAGTGACGGGGAGAGTGAAAAACTGTTTTTT. The rearrangement links TRBV10-3 to TRBJ1-4; D call uncertain. V lost 3 bases and J lost 7, with 9 bases in between. CDR3 length equals 13 residues. Looked up from germline, CDR1 is ENHRY and CDR2 is SYGVKD.

A few counts support this clonotype. V usage is TRBV5-1 and J usage is TRBJ2-3; D not certain. Germline V gives CDR1 SGHRS, CDR2 YFSETQ. The V end was cut by 0 bases, the J end by 4 bases, with 9 bases between. The CDR3 covers 14 residues. CDR3 sequence reads: CASSLGVIADTQYF. The DNA for the CDR3 is TGCGCCAGCAGCTTGGGGGTAATCGCAGATACGCAGTATTTT.

The rearrangement links TRBV2 to TRBJ1-5; 7 bases are shared with TRBD1. This CDR3 contains 15 residues. Trimming took 7 bases from V and 2 from J; bases not matched to a gene: 8. Germline V CDR1 and CDR2: SNHLY, FYNNEI. The CDR3: CASNRQGDGNQPQHF. Here the CDR3 DNA reads TGTGCCAGCAATAGACAGGGAGATGGCAATCAGCCCCAGCATTTT.

V gene TRBV29-1 combines with J gene TRBJ1-1, with a tentative D call TRBD1 (5 bases). Germline V gene data show CDR1 as SQVTM and CDR2 as ANQGSEA. The germline V and J ends were trimmed by 7 bases and 5 bases, with 17 bases remaining between them. This CDR3 comprises 13 residues. CDR3 DNA sequence: TGCAGCGCCTATGTCAGGGCTAGGACTGAAGCTTTCTTT. Translation: CSAYVRARTEAFF.

CDR3 nucleotides: TGCAGCGTTGTCCACAACAGGGGCACTAATGAAAAACTGTTTTTT. It is translated as CSVVHNRGTNEKLFF. The V gene is TRBV29-1, the J gene TRBJ1-4; 7 positions agree with TRBD1. V gave up 4 bases and J gave up 2 bases; unmatched junction bases: 7. This CDR3 is 15 amino acids long. Looked up from germline, CDR1 is SQVTM and CDR2 is ANQGSEA. The variable domain in full, completed from reference TRBV29-1 and TRBJ1-4, reads SAVISQKPSRDICQRGTSLTIQCQVDSQVTMMFWYRQQPGQSLTLIATANQGSEATYESGFVIDKFPISRPNLTFSTLTVSNMSPEDSSIYLCSVVHNRGTNEKLFFGSGTQLSVL.

The V call is TRBV4-2, the J call TRBJ2-5, with TRBD2 as a possible D gene (6 bases). The CDR3 is made up of 16 amino acids. Deletions cut 5 bases from V and 11 bases from J, with 27 bases between. Per germline, CDR1 LGHNA and CDR2 YNFKEQ. CDR3 coding DNA: TGTGCCAGCAGCTGGCGGGACGCAAGCTCCTACAATGAGCAGTACTTC. Amino acid sequence: CASSWRDASSYNEQYF.

This clonotype was seen many times. The chain employs TRBV3-1 and TRBJ1-2; D is unresolved. The V gene lost 0 bases and the J gene lost 4 bases, with 12 bases spanning the gap. The length of the CDR3 is 15 residues. Germline V gene data show CDR1 as LGHDT and CDR2 as YNNKEL (reference sequence). The CDR3 region has the DNA TGTGCCAGCAGCCAAGACTCGGGCCAGATCTATGGCTACACCTTC. Encoded protein: CASSQDSGQIYGYTF.

This clonotype was seen a few times. The genes are TRBV15 and TRBJ2-1; no reliable D call. Germline loops: CDR1 LNHNV, CDR2 YYDKDF (reference sequence). CDR3 length: 17 residues. V lost 0 bases and J lost 8, with 20 bases in between. As DNA, the CDR3 is TGTGCCACCAGCAGAGATAAGCCAGGAGCTTTGAGCGATGAGCAGTTCTTC. The encoded protein is CATSRDKPGALSDEQFF.

The chain recombines TRBV18 with TRBJ2-7, with 7 bases identical to TRBD2. V dropped 6 bases and J dropped 3; count of bases not matched to a gene: 11. The germline V gene has CDR1 KGHSH and CDR2 LQKENI. The CDR3 spans 15 residues. CDR3: CASSTGGLGYYEQYF. The CDR3 DNA sequence: TGTGCCAGCTCGACCGGGGGGTTGGGATACTACGAGCAGTACTTC. Filled out from reference TRBV18 and TRBJ2-7, the complete variable domain reads NAGVMQNPRHLVRRRGQEARLRCSPMKGHSHVYWYRQLPEEGLKFMVYLQKENIIDESGMPKERFSAEFPKEGPSILRIQQVVRGDSAAYFCASSTGGLGYYEQYFGPGTRLTVT.

The chain joins TRBV3-1 to TRBJ1-1, with TRBD1 matching 7 bases. The CDR3 totals 14 residues. The ends lost 3 bases at V and 4 bases at J; junction bases unmatched: 5. The V gene's germline CDR1 is LGHDT and CDR2 YNNKEL (reference sequence). CDR3 sequence: CASSHQQGTTEAFF. The CDR3 DNA reads as TGTGCCAGCAGCCATCAACAGGGGACCACTGAAGCTTTCTTT.